This entry concerns a single T cell receptor (beta chain). Its target is not known. This entry comes from a study of graft-versus-host responses after intestinal transplantation. Across the whole study: Induction with anti-thymocyte globulin, then tacrolimus and steroids for around three years, was given to all recipients. General study points: Early post-transplant falls in HvG clones accompanied the peak levels of circulating GvH clones.

Measured with immunoSEQ multiplex PCR; TCRdb has only the in-frame clones, and not every one. The repertoire includes more than 85,000 clones, 92% of them detected once, and about 0.072% sits in the top ten. Trimming left V 4 bases short and J 0 bases short, with 5 bases between. CDR1 and CDR2 from the germline V gene are MNHEY and SMNVEV (reference sequence). The CDR3 contains 13 residues. This rearrangement joins TRBV27 to TRBJ2-3; no reliable D call. The sample was unstimulated CD8+ T cells sorted from spleen or lymph node cells, taken before transplant. The source is a human donor who was the organ donor for an intestinal transplant. The CDR3 sequence is CASSSSSTDTQYF. The CDR3 DNA sequence: TGTGCCAGCAGTTCCTCCAGCACAGATACGCAGTATTTT.